The rows below give T cell receptor beta chains drawn from one sample of a study of cytomegalovirus exposure and HLA in healthy donors. Sequencing used immunoSEQ multiplex PCR; TCRdb keeps in-frame clones, though not all of them. Found here are over 70,000 clones, approximately 77% of them singletons; the top ten hold around 3.5%. The sequenced material came from PBMCs. The receptors were gathered from a man aged 30 to 45 in good health and CMV-seronegative. The CDR3 runs from the conserved cysteine through the conserved F or W. A D gene is named only where the DNA matches it firmly. The listing skips clone size in some rows; elsewhere it reads once, few, many or a size class.

>TRBD2|NA|TRBV28|TRBJ2-3
CASSTRTSGRPDTQYF
TGTGCCAGCAGTACAAGGACTAGCGGGAGGCCAGATACGCAGTATTTT
>NA|NA|TRBV19|TRBJ2-1
CASNEVLEFF
TGTGCCAGTAATGAGGTATTGGAGTTCTTC
>NA|NA|TRBV19|TRBJ1-1
CASSISGGVPTEAFF
TGTGCCAGTAGTATTTCGGGAGGGGTGCCCACTGAAGCTTTCTTT
>NA|NA|TRBV11-2|TRBJ2-1
CASSAGGWSSYNEQFF
TGTGCCAGCAGCGCAGGAGGCTGGAGCTCCTACAATGAGCAGTTCTTC
>NA|NA|TRBV6-5|TRBJ1-1
CASSYSRDTEAFF
TGTGCCAGCAGTTACTCTCGGGACACTGAAGCTTTCTTT
>NA|NA|TRBV18|TRBJ1-3
CASSPLRDSGNTIYF
TGTGCCAGCTCACCACTACGGGACTCTGGAAACACCATATATTTT
>NA|once|TRBV18|TRBJ2-7
CASSPEASGGGEQYF
TGTGCCAGCTCACCAGAAGCTAGCGGAGGGGGGGAGCAGTACTTC
>NA|NA|TRBV6-6|TRBJ2-7
CASSPETYEQYF
TGTGCCAGCAGTCCGGAGACTTACGAGCAGTACTTC
>TRBD2|NA|TRBV27|TRBJ2-3
CATLSLAEGDTQYF
TGTGCCACCCTCTCACTAGCGGAGGGAGATACGCAGTATTTT
>NA|few|TRBV7-9|TRBJ2-2
CASSLAGEVGELFF
TGTGCCAGCAGCTTAGCAGGGGAGGTCGGGGAGCTGTTTTTT
>TRBD2|NA|TRBV7-9|TRBJ2-1
CASRPGSGGAHEQFF
TGTGCCAGCAGACCTGGTAGCGGGGGGGCGCATGAGCAGTTCTTC
>NA|NA|TRBV6-1|TRBJ2-6
CASSDVQGSSGANVLTF
TGTGCCAGCAGTGACGTCCAGGGCAGCTCTGGGGCCAACGTCCTGACTTTC
>TRBD2|NA|TRBV11-2|TRBJ2-1
CASSQTSGSDNEQFF
TGTGCCAGCAGCCAGACTAGCGGGAGTGATAATGAGCAGTTCTTC
>NA|NA|TRBV30|TRBJ1-5
CAWSVRSGAQPQHF
TGTGCCTGGAGTGTACGTTCAGGGGCACAGCCCCAGCATTTT
>NA|NA|TRBV18|TRBJ1-1
CASSPPNQWAAFF
TGTGCCAGCTCACCACCGAATCAATGGGCGGCTTTCTTT
>NA|NA|TRBV21-1|TRBJ2-1
CASSKMGGPQDEQFF
TGTGCCAGCAGCAAAATGGGGGGACCCCAAGATGAGCAGTTCTTC
>NA|few|TRBV28|TRBJ2-5
CASSPGPPRETQYF
TGTGCCAGCAGTCCAGGGCCCCCTCGAGAGACCCAGTACTTC
>NA|NA|TRBV5-6|TRBJ2-7
CASSRLTSEQYF
TGTGCCAGCAGCCGACTAACTAGCGAGCAGTACTTC
>NA|NA|TRBV5-1|TRBJ2-1
CASSSGLSSSYNEQFF
TGCGCCAGCAGCTCCGGACTTTCCAGCTCCTACAATGAGCAGTTCTTC
>TRBD1|NA|TRBV7-9|TRBJ2-1
CASAGTWPGQESSYNEQFF
TGTGCCAGCGCCGGCACTTGGCCGGGACAGGAGAGCTCCTACAATGAGCAGTTCTTC